This passage covers 31 T cell receptor beta chains from one sample sequenced in a study of lymphopenia after photon versus proton radiotherapy. Some clones are missing from TCRdb's copy, which holds only in-frame ones; the method was immunoSEQ multiplex PCR. The repertoire includes 70,000 or so clones, less than 95% of them detected once, and 2.2% sits in the top ten. Sequenced material: peripheral blood, taken from a patient treated with photon-based radiotherapy. The receptors shown here come from a woman in her 40s with cholangiocarcinoma.

The gene calls are TRBV7-9 and TRBJ1-1, with no clear D. This CDR3 is built from 16 residues. V lost 8 bases and J lost 5, with 24 bases in between. From germline, CDR1 is SEHNR and CDR2 FQNEAQ (reference sequence). The CDR3 is CASAVPDVSFSTEAFF. Written as DNA, the CDR3 is TGTGCCAGCGCAGTCCCCGACGTTTCGTTTTCTACTGAAGCTTTCTTT.

This chain connects TRBV7-2 to TRBJ2-5; D may be TRBD2 (6 bases). Looked up from germline, CDR1 is SGHTA and CDR2 is FQGNSA. V was trimmed by 5 bases and J by 2 bases, leaving 21 bases between them. This CDR3 is 17 amino acids long. The CDR3 DNA sequence: TGTGCCAGCAGCCGGGCCCCAACGCAGGGAGGTCAAGAGACCCAGTACTTC. Amino acids: CASSRAPTQGGQETQYF.

The chain couples TRBV5-4 to TRBJ2-3; tentative D call: TRBD2 (5 bases). This CDR3 has 15 residues. V lost 0 bases, J lost 2 bases, and 10 bases lay in between. The germline V gene has CDR1 SGHNT and CDR2 YYREEE (reference sequence). CDR3 nucleotide sequence: TGTGCCAGCAGCTTGGTCCGGGGTCACACAGATACGCAGTATTTT. This codes for CASSLVRGHTDTQYF.

The rearrangement links TRBV11-3 to TRBJ2-1; 8 bases align to TRBD2. The CDR3 length is 13 residues. Looked up from germline, CDR1 is SGHNT and CDR2 is YENEEA. J gave up 16 bases and V 3 bases, and 11 bases lay outside the gene matches. CDR3 in amino acids: CASSFQAGELIFF. Here the CDR3 DNA reads TGTGCCAGCAGCTTTCAAGCGGGAGAGCTCATCTTCTTC.

The V gene is TRBV6-1, the J gene TRBJ1-2; D is undetermined. Germline V lookup: CDR1 MNHNS, CDR2 SASEGT. Trimming removed 0 bases from V and 4 bases from J, with 6 bases in between. CDR3 size: 13 residues. The CDR3 region is CASSEAWGYGYTF. The CDR3 nucleotides are TGTGCCAGCAGTGAAGCGTGGGGCTATGGCTACACCTTC.

The chain links TRBV30 to TRBJ1-5; D remains ambiguous. Germline V gene data show CDR1 as GTSNPN and CDR2 as SVGIG (reference sequence). V shed 0 bases and J shed 3 bases, with 18 bases lying between them. This CDR3 is built from 17 residues. The CDR3 nucleotides read TGTGCCTGGAGTGTAAGTATGACAATCCGGGACAATCAGCCCCAGCATTTT. Its protein is CAWSVSMTIRDNQPQHF.

The chain uses TRBV4-2 and TRBJ2-7; 7 nucleotides agree with TRBD1. Germline V CDR1 and CDR2: LGHNA, YNFKEQ. The CDR3 is made up of 15 amino acids. V trimming: 4 bases; J trimming: 5 bases; junction bases outside the gene matches: 11. CDR3 loop: CASSPSGTGVDEQYF. The CDR3 DNA reads TGTGCCAGCAGCCCTTCGGGCACAGGGGTGGACGAGCAGTACTTC.

The chain recombines TRBV29-1 with TRBJ2-4, with D uncertain. This CDR3 is built from 15 residues. V gave up 4 bases and J gave up 0 bases, with 13 bases separating them. CDR1 SQVTM and CDR2 ANQGSEA come from the germline V gene. The CDR3 nucleotides are TGCAGCGTTGGTGAGCGTTTTTTAGCCAAAAACATTCAGTACTTC. It translates to CSVGERFLAKNIQYF.

Here the CDR3 reads CASSDPTYEQYF. The CDR3 nucleotides read TGTGCCAGCAGTGATCCTACCTACGAGCAGTACTTC. The rearrangement uses TRBV2 and TRBJ2-7; D gene uncertain. The CDR3 totals 12 residues. CDR1 and CDR2 from the germline V gene are SNHLY and FYNNEI. V lost 3 bases and J lost 2, with 5 bases in between.

This clone was counted once. V usage is TRBV28 and J usage is TRBJ1-4, with D perhaps TRBD1 (5 bases). This CDR3 has 14 amino acids. Germline assignment: CDR1 MDHEN and CDR2 SYDVKM. V lost 6 bases and J 7 bases, leaving 15 bases between the germline ends. The DNA of the CDR3 is TGTGCCAGCAGGGGGCCGTCTGGGAGTGAAAAACTGTTTTTT. Amino acid sequence: CASRGPSGSEKLFF.

The V and J genes are TRBV28 and TRBJ1-2; D might be TRBD1 (6 bases). The CDR3 has 13 residues. The V and J ends lost 7 bases and 3 bases respectively, with 12 bases between them. Germline V gene sequence: CDR1 MDHEN, CDR2 SYDVKM. The CDR3 DNA is TGTGCCAGCACCCCAGGGGATGACTATGGCTACACCTTC. Translation gives CASTPGDDYGYTF.

The chain joins TRBV6-5 to TRBJ1-5, with a tentative D call TRBD1 (5 bases). Germline lookup yields CDR1 MNHEY and CDR2 SVGAGI. The CDR3 is 14 residues long. V lost 0 bases and J lost 6, with 9 bases in between. CDR3 nucleotide sequence: TGTGCCAGCAGTTACTCGGGGGGGGTTCAGCCCCAGCATTTT. Amino acids: CASSYSGGVQPQHF.

V and J are TRBV6-6 and TRBJ2-1; 8 positions agree with TRBD2. Per germline, CDR1 MNHNY and CDR2 SVGAGI (reference sequence). The V gene end was trimmed by 4 bases and the J gene end by 0 bases; junction bases not matched to a gene: 5. This CDR3 region has 16 residues. The chain's CDR3 is CASSLTSGSSYNEQFF. CDR3 DNA: TGTGCCAGCAGTTTAACTAGCGGAAGCTCCTACAATGAGCAGTTCTTC.

This chain links TRBV5-6 with TRBJ2-6; possibly TRBD1 for D (6 bases). The ends were cut back, 6 bases at V and 0 bases at J, with 16 bases in the middle. Germline values: CDR1 SGHDT, CDR2 YYEEEE. This CDR3 spans 17 amino acids. The CDR3 DNA follows: TGTGCCAGCACCCTTAACAGGGCCAGCTCTGGGGCCAACGTCCTGACTTTC. It yields the protein CASTLNRASSGANVLTF.

This chain connects TRBV5-5 to TRBJ2-3, with 9 nucleotides matching TRBD1. Losses at the gene ends were 3 bases for V and 2 bases for J; bases not matched to a gene: 7. Germline CDR1 and CDR2: SGHKS and YYEKEE (reference sequence). The CDR3 loop spans 16 amino acids. This CDR3 reads CASSSHRTGVTDTQYF. As DNA, the CDR3 is TGTGCCAGCAGCTCCCACAGGACAGGGGTCACAGATACGCAGTATTTT.

The rearrangement joins TRBV9 to TRBJ1-3; TRBD1 matches 7 bases. This CDR3 spans 16 amino acids. V lost 2 bases and J lost 0; bases outside the gene matches: 5. Germline-derived CDR1 and CDR2 are SGDLS and YYNGEE. The CDR3 here is CASSVGTVRSGNTIYF. The CDR3 nucleotides are TGTGCCAGCAGCGTGGGGACAGTTCGCTCTGGAAACACCATATATTTT.

This sequence joins TRBV28 and TRBJ1-6; TRBD1 matches at 8 bases. The length of the CDR3 is 14 residues. V trimming: 5 bases; J trimming: 5 bases; junction bases outside the gene matches: 2. CDR1 and CDR2 from the germline V gene are MDHEN and SYDVKM. CDR3 sequence reads: CASSPTGDNSPLHF. In nucleotides, the CDR3 is TGTGCCAGCAGTCCGACAGGGGATAATTCACCCCTCCACTTT.

The chain recombines TRBV2 with TRBJ2-7; D gene ambiguous. Trimming stripped 6 bases from V and 2 bases from J, with 14 bases between. The CDR3 is made up of 14 amino acids. CDR1 is SNHLY, CDR2 FYNNEI, per germline. The CDR3 DNA sequence: TGTGCCAGCAGGGAGAGGACCGCAACCTACGAGCAGTACTTC. Translation: CASRERTATYEQYF.

This chain connects TRBV7-3 to TRBJ2-1, with 7 bases matching TRBD1. Germline V gives CDR1 SGHTA, CDR2 FQGTGA. V trimming: 2 bases; J trimming: 8 bases; junction bases outside the gene matches: 9. CDR3 length: 15 residues. The CDR3 DNA follows: TGTGCCAGCAGCTTAGTCTTGACAGGGTATGATGAGCAGTTCTTC. Translated: CASSLVLTGYDEQFF.

The genes are TRBV5-1 and TRBJ2-5; 8 positions agree with TRBD2. This CDR3 is built from 14 residues. The V and J ends lost 4 bases and 4 bases, in that order; junction bases with no gene match: 6. Germline loops: CDR1 SGHRS, CDR2 YFSETQ. The CDR3 reads CASSPRGDLETQYF. DNA for the CDR3: TGCGCCAGCAGCCCGCGGGGGGACTTAGAGACCCAGTACTTC.

V gene TRBV7-3 combines with J gene TRBJ2-7, with no clear D. The CDR3 covers 13 residues. Trimming left V 0 bases short and J 2 bases short, with 5 bases between. The germline CDR1 and CDR2 sequences are SGHTA and FQGTGA. CDR3 residues: CASSLTITYEQYF. The CDR3 DNA sequence: TGTGCCAGCAGCTTAACCATTACCTACGAGCAGTACTTC.

The chain couples TRBV5-1 to TRBJ2-7; 7 bases fit TRBD2. CDR1 is SGHRS, CDR2 YFSETQ, per germline. V shed 3 bases and J 4 bases; nucleotides not matched to a gene: 10. This CDR3 has 15 amino acids. CDR3 sequence: CASSSGEGIGYEQYF. The CDR3 nucleotides are TGCGCCAGCAGCTCCGGGGAGGGAATCGGGTACGAGCAGTACTTC.

This chain connects TRBV27 to TRBJ2-1, with TRBD2 matching over 7 bases. CDR3 size: 15 residues. The V and J ends lost 4 bases and 5 bases, in that order; junction bases with no gene match: 8. Germline V gives CDR1 MNHEY, CDR2 SMNVEV (reference sequence). The CDR3 DNA follows: TGTGCCAGCAGTTCCTCCCTAGCGGTCGACAATGAGCAGTTCTTC. Its translation: CASSSSLAVDNEQFF.

This clone was found once. The rearrangement joins TRBV2 to TRBJ1-1, with D perhaps TRBD1 (6 bases). Trimming shortened V by 7 bases and J by 1 base, and 10 bases separated the two germline ends. This CDR3 region has 13 residues. Germline assignment: CDR1 SNHLY and CDR2 FYNNEI. The CDR3: CASNPQGNTEAFF. The DNA for the CDR3 is TGTGCCAGCAATCCACAGGGGAACACTGAAGCTTTCTTT.

The chain joins TRBV5-1 to TRBJ1-5, with D tentatively TRBD1 (5 bases). The germline V gene encodes CDR1 SGHRS and CDR2 YFSETQ. CDR3 length: 14 amino acids. The germline V and J ends were trimmed by 0 bases and 3 bases, with 7 bases remaining between them. The CDR3 loop reads CASSLGGYNQPQHF. CDR3 bases: TGCGCCAGCAGCTTGGGGGGGTACAATCAGCCCCAGCATTTT.

The rearrangement links TRBV6-5 to TRBJ2-7; D perhaps matches TRBD2 (5 bases). This CDR3 contains 13 residues. V gave up 2 bases and J gave up 2 bases, with 7 bases separating them. The germline CDR1 and CDR2 sequences are MNHEY and SVGAGI. The CDR3 bases are TGTGCCAGCAGTTACAGGGAGACCTACGAGCAGTACTTC. Translation: CASSYRETYEQYF.

For this clone: This sample also contains other DNA sequences that code for the same CDR3. This chain uses TRBV5-1 with TRBJ2-7; 8 bases agree with TRBD1. The junction had 3 bases not matched to a gene; V was cut back by 4 bases and J by 6 bases. This CDR3 is 12 amino acids long. Germline CDR1 reads SGHRS; CDR2 reads YFSETQ. CDR3 sequence (DNA): TGCGCCAGCAGCGGAGGGACAGGCGAGCAGTACTTC. It specifies CASSGGTGEQYF. Full variable domain (rest looked up from reference TRBV5-1 and TRBJ2-7): KAGVTQTPRYLIKTRGQQVTLSCSPISGHRSVSWYQQTPGQGLQFLFEYFSETQRNKGNFPGRFSGRQFSNSRSEMNVSTLELGDSALYLCASSGGTGEQYFGPGTRLTVT.

The CDR3 coding sequence is TGTGCCAGCAGCCCCGACAGGTCTAACTATGGCTACACCTTC. Encoded protein: CASSPDRSNYGYTF. This chain uses TRBV14 with TRBJ1-2, with D tentatively TRBD1 (6 bases). V lost 4 bases and J lost 0, with 9 bases in between. Germline V gives CDR1 SGHDN, CDR2 FVKESK. The CDR3 covers 14 residues.

This clone occurred once. The CDR3 DNA is TGTGCCAGCAGCCCTCATAGCGGGGGGGGTCCCAATGAGCAGTTCTTC. Amino acid sequence: CASSPHSGGGPNEQFF. The gene calls are TRBV9 and TRBJ2-1; 11 bases line up with TRBD2. The CDR3 covers 16 residues. Germline CDR1 reads SGDLS; CDR2 reads YYNGEE. V dropped 4 bases and J dropped 6; count of bases not matched to a gene: 9.

The CDR3 spells CAISALRDSLTF. CDR3 sequence (DNA): TGTGCCATCAGTGCTCTTAGAGATAGCCTGACTTTC. The chain employs TRBV10-3 and TRBJ2-6; no clear D gene. The V and J ends lost 4 bases and 15 bases respectively, with 13 bases between them. CDR3 length: 12 amino acids. In germline, CDR1 is ENHRY, CDR2 SYGVKD.

The rearrangement links TRBV6-5 to TRBJ2-7; D possibly corresponds to TRBD1 (6 bases). The V end was cut by 0 bases, the J end by 2 bases, with 11 bases between. The CDR3 spans 15 residues. The germline CDR1 and CDR2 sequences are MNHEY and SVGAGI. In nucleotides, the CDR3 is TGTGCCAGCAGTTACTCAGGACAGAACCCCTACGAGCAGTACTTC. Amino acids: CASSYSGQNPYEQYF.